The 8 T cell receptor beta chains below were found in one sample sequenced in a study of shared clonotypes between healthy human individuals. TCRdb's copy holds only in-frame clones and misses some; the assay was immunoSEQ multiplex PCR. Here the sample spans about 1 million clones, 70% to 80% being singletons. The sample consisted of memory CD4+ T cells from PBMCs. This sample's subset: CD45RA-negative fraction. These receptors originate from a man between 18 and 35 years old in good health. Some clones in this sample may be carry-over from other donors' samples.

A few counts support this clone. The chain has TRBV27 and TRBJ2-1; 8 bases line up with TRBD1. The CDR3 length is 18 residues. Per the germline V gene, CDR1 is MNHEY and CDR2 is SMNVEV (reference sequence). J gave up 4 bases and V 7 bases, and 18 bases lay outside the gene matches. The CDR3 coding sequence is TGTGCCAGCACCCGCACAGGGGGACTTATTCCATCGTACAATGAGCAGTTCTTC. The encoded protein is CASTRTGGLIPSYNEQFF.

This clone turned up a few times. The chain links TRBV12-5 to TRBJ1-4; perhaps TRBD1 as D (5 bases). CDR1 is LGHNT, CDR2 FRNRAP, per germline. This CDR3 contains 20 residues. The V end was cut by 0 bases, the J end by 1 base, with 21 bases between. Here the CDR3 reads CASGLVVGRLTGETNEKLFF. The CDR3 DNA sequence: TGTGCTAGTGGTTTGGTGGTTGGACGGTTAACGGGGGAAACTAATGAAAAACTGTTTTTT. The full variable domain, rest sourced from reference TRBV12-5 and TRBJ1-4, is DARVTQTPRHKVTEMGQEVTMRCQPILGHNTVFWYRQTMMQGLELLAYFRNRAPLDDSGMPKDRFSAEMPDATLATLKIQPSEPRDSAVYFCASGLVVGRLTGETNEKLFFGSGTQLSVL.

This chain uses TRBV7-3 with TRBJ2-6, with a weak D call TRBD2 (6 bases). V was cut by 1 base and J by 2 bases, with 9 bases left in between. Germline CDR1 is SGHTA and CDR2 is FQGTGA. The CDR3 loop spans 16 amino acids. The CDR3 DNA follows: TGTGCCAGCAGCTTAATCGGGAGTGCTGGGGCCAACGTCCTGACTTTC. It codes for CASSLIGSAGANVLTF.

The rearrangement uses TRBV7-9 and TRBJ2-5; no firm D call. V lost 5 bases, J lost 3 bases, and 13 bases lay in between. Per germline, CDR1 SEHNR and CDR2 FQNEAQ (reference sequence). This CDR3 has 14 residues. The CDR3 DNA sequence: TGTGCCAGCAGCCCCACCCCCCTGGAAGAGACCCAGTACTTC. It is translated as CASSPTPLEETQYF.

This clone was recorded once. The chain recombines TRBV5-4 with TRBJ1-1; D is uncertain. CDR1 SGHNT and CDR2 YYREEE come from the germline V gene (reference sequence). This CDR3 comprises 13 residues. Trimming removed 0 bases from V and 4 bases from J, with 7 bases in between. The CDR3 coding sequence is TGTGCCAGCAGCTTGGATCAGTCCACTGAAGCTTTCTTT. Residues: CASSLDQSTEAFF. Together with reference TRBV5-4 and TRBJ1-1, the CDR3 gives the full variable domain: ETGVTQSPTHLIKTRGQQVTLRCSSQSGHNTVSWYQQALGQGPQFIFQYYREEENGRGNFPPRFSGLQFPNYSSELNVNALELDDSALYLCASSLDQSTEAFFGQGTRLTVV.

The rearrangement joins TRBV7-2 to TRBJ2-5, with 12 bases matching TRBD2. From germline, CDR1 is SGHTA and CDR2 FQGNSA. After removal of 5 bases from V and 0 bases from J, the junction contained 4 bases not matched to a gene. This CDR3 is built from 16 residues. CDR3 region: CASSTGLAGNQETQYF. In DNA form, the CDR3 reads TGTGCCAGCAGCACCGGACTAGCGGGGAACCAAGAGACCCAGTACTTC.

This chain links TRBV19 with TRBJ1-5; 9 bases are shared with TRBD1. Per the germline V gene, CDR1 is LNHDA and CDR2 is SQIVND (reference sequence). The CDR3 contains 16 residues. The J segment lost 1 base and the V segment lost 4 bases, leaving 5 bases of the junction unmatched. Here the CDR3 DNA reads TGTGCCAGTAGTAGAAGAGGACAGGGGAGCAATCAGCCCCAGCATTTT. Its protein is CASSRRGQGSNQPQHF.

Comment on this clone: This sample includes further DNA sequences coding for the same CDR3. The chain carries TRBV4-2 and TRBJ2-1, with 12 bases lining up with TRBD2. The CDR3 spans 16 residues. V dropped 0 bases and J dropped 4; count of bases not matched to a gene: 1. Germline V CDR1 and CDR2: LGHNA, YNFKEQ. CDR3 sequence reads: CASSQDLAGGYNEQFF. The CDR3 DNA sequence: TGTGCCAGCAGCCAAGATCTAGCGGGAGGGTACAATGAGCAGTTCTTC.